This T cell receptor (beta chain) was recovered during a study of T cells after yellow fever vaccination. Study results and caveats: Among primary-vaccination clones, most reappeared after the booster, at 95% to 96% for CD4 and around 91% for CD8. Although most clonotypes did not, a small share appeared in both CD4 and CD8 compartments.

As regards this clonotype: Its antigen is unidentified.

TCRdb re-called the 5' RACE reads with MiXCR, one entry per CDR3 protein. The table records 450,000 to 650,000 distinct CDR3 sequences, roughly 12% of them present only once. Germline loops: CDR1 MGHDK, CDR2 SYGVNS. This CDR3 has 14 residues. The J segment lost 3 bases and the V segment lost 4 bases, leaving 3 bases of the junction unmatched. Sequences were derived from PBMCs, sampled on the day of the yellow fever booster vaccination. The source is a man aged 25-40 years who received the YFV17D yellow fever vaccine. The chain joins TRBV25-1 to TRBJ2-1, with TRBD2 identical over 7 bases. The CDR3 sequence: CASSAPGGYNEQFF. The CDR3, as DNA: TGTGCCAGCAGTGCCCCGGGGGGCTACAATGAGCAGTTCTTC.